Listed here are 11 T cell receptor beta chains from one sample, sequenced in a study of siplizumab effects on memory and regulatory T cells. Assay: immunoSEQ multiplex PCR; the TCRdb copy retains only in-frame clones and omits some. The sample consists of more than 90,000 clones, about nine tenths of them appearing once. The sequenced material came from non-Treg CD4+ T cells sorted from blood. These receptors all stem from a human donor in good health.

This chain connects TRBV6-1 to TRBJ2-1; 8 bases are a match to TRBD2. Germline V gene lookup returns CDR1 MNHNS and CDR2 SASEGT. There are 16 residues in the CDR3. Trimming cost V 2 bases and J 1 base; bases outside gene matches: 4. The CDR3: CASSELREVSYNEQFF. In DNA, the CDR3 is TGTGCCAGCAGTGAATTGCGGGAGGTTTCCTACAATGAGCAGTTCTTC.

The V gene is TRBV6-6, the J gene TRBJ1-4, with 10 bases identical to TRBD1. V trimming: 5 bases; J trimming: 6 bases; junction bases outside the gene matches: 6. The CDR3 runs 15 residues. The germline gives CDR1 MNHNY, CDR2 SVGAGI (reference sequence). The CDR3 DNA reads TGTGCCAGCAGTAAACCGGGACAGGGGTATGAAAAACTGTTTTTT. Protein product: CASSKPGQGYEKLFF.

CDR3 region: CASSQGVGNQPQHF. In DNA form, the CDR3 reads TGTGCCAGCAGCCAGGGGGTGGGCAATCAGCCCCAGCATTTT. The rearrangement uses TRBV7-8 and TRBJ1-5; 7 positions agree with TRBD1. There are 14 residues in the CDR3. The V gene end was trimmed by 5 bases and the J gene end by 2 bases; junction bases not matched to a gene: 3. The germline gives CDR1 SGHVS, CDR2 FQNEAQ.

This rearrangement joins TRBV20-1 to TRBJ2-1; no clear D. CDR1 and CDR2 (germline): DFQATT, SNEGSKA (reference sequence). The CDR3 runs 11 residues. Deletions cut 4 bases from V and 7 bases from J, with 8 bases between. This CDR3 is CSAIPTNEQFF. The CDR3 nucleotides are TGCAGTGCTATTCCGACGAATGAGCAGTTCTTC.

The CDR3 region is CASSYLVGGGETQYF. The CDR3 DNA is TGTGCCAGCAGTTACCTAGTTGGGGGCGGGGAGACCCAGTACTTC. The genes are TRBV6-5 and TRBJ2-5; maybe TRBD1 (6 bases). CDR3 length equals 15 residues. Germline V gene lookup returns CDR1 MNHEY and CDR2 SVGAGI. Trimming removed 2 bases at V and 5 bases at J, with 15 bases between.

This chain links TRBV7-2 with TRBJ2-3; D unclear. In germline, CDR1 is SGHTA, CDR2 FQGNSA. V dropped 7 bases and J dropped 6 bases, with 8 bases sitting between them. This CDR3 is 11 amino acids long. CDR3 DNA sequence: TGTGCCAGCACCTTTGGGGATACGCAGTATTTT. This sequence encodes CASTFGDTQYF.

The chain employs TRBV7-6 and TRBJ2-5; no clear D gene. This CDR3 has 15 residues. V lost 1 base, J lost 5 bases, and 14 bases lay in between. The germline CDR1 and CDR2 sequences are SGHVS and FNYEAQ. The CDR3 is CASSLVIRGSETQYF. CDR3 nucleotides: TGTGCCAGCAGCTTAGTGATTCGAGGTTCGGAGACCCAGTACTTC.

This clone came up once. V is TRBV6-1 and J is TRBJ2-7; D not certain. The CDR3 extends over 13 amino acids. CDR1 and CDR2 (germline): MNHNS, SASEGT. Trimming took off 3 bases at V and 1 base at J, with 7 bases between the two ends. CDR3: CASSEAVSYEQYF. The CDR3 DNA reads TGTGCCAGCAGTGAGGCTGTATCCTACGAGCAGTACTTC.

The V gene is TRBV5-1, the J gene TRBJ2-2, with unresolved D. There are 14 residues in the CDR3. Trimming pared 7 bases from V and 7 bases from J, leaving 17 bases between. In germline, CDR1 is SGHRS, CDR2 YFSETQ. The DNA for the CDR3 is TGCGCCAGCGGCCTAAGTCTGCGCGGCGGGGAGCTGTTTTTT. As protein: CASGLSLRGGELFF.

The rearrangement joins TRBV5-1 to TRBJ2-1; 16 positions agree with TRBD2. Unmatched junction bases numbered 5, after V lost 3 bases and J lost 5 bases. The germline V gene has CDR1 SGHRS and CDR2 YFSETQ. This CDR3 contains 17 residues. The CDR3 loop is CASSWGLAGGKNNEQFF. The DNA for the CDR3 is TGCGCCAGCAGCTGGGGACTAGCGGGAGGGAAGAACAATGAGCAGTTCTTC.

This chain connects TRBV9 to TRBJ2-2; 7 bases match TRBD1. This CDR3 is built from 15 residues. V was clipped by 0 bases and J by 4 bases; unmatched bases: 3. CDR1 SGDLS and CDR2 YYNGEE come from the germline V gene. CDR3: CASSVDQGVTGELFF. The CDR3 bases are TGTGCCAGCAGCGTAGATCAGGGGGTCACCGGGGAGCTGTTTTTT.